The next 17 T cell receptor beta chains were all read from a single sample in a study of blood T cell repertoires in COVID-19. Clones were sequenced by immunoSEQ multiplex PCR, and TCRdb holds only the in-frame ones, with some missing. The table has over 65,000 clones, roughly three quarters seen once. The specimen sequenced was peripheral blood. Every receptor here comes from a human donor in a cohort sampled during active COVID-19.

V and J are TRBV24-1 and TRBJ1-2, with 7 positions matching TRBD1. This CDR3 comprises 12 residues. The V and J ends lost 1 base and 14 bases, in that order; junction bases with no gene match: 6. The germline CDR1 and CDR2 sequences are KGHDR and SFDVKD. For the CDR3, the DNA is TGTGCCACCAGTGATTTTGCAAGGGGGCGTACCTTC. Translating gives CATSDFARGRTF.

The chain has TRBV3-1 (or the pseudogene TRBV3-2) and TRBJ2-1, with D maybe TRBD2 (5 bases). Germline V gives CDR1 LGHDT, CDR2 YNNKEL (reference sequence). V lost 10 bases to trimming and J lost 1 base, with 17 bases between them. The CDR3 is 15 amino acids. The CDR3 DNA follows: TGTGCCACCCGTCGGGAAACCGGATCCTACAATGAGCAGTTCTTC. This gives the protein CATRRETGSYNEQFF.

The CDR3 reads CASNPQGEETQYF. The CDR3 DNA is TGTGCCAGTAACCCCCAGGGCGAAGAGACCCAGTACTTC. The chain joins TRBV28 to TRBJ2-5; a possible D gene is TRBD1 (5 bases). CDR1 and CDR2 (germline): MDHEN, SYDVKM. The CDR3 length is 13 residues. V was shortened by 9 bases and J by 3 bases, with 14 bases between the two germline ends.

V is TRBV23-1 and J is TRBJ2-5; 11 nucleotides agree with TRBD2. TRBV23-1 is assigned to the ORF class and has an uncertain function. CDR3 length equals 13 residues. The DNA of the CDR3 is TGCGCAGAGGGACTAGCGGAGCAAGAGACCCAGTACTTC. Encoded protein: CAEGLAEQETQYF.

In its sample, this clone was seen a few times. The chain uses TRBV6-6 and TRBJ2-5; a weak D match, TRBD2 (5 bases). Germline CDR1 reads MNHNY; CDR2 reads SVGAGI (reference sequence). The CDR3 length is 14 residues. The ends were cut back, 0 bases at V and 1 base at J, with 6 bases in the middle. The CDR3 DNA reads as TGTGCCAGCAGTTACTCACGGGGCCAAGAGACCCAGTACTTC. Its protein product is CASSYSRGQETQYF.

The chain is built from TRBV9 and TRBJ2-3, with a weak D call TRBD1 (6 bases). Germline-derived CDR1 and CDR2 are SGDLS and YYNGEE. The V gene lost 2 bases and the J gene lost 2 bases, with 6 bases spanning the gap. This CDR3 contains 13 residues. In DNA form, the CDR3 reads TGTGCCAGCAGCGTGGGACACACAGATACGCAGTATTTT. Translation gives CASSVGHTDTQYF.

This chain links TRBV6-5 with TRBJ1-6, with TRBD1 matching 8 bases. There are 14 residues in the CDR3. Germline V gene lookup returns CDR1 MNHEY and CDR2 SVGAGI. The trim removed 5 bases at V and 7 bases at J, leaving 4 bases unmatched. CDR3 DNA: TGTGCCAGCAGTCGGTGGACAGGGAATTCACCCCTCCACTTT. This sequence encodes CASSRWTGNSPLHF.

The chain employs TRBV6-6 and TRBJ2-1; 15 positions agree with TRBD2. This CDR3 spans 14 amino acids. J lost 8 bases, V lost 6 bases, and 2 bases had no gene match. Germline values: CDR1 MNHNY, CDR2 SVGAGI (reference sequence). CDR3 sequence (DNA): TGTGCCAGCAGCGGACTAGCGGGGGGGGATGAGCAGTTCTTC. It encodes CASSGLAGGDEQFF.

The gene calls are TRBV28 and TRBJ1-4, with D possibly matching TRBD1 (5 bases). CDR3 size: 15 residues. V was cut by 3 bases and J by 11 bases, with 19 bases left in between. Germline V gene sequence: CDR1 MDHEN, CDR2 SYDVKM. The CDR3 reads CASSFPAQAAKKLFF. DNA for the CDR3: TGTGCCAGCAGTTTCCCTGCACAGGCCGCGAAGAAACTGTTTTTT. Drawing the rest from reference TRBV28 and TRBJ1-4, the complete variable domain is DVKVTQSSRYLVKRTGEKVFLECVQDMDHENMFWYRQDPGLGLRLIYFSYDVKMKEKGDIPEGYSVSREKKERFSLILESASTNQTSMYLCASSFPAQAAKKLFFGSGTQLSVL.

In DNA form, the CDR3 reads TGTGCCTGGAATCAGGGTACCTACAATGAGCAGTTCTTC. It is translated as CAWNQGTYNEQFF. The chain uses TRBV30 and TRBJ2-1, with a tentative D call TRBD1 (5 bases). Germline V gives CDR1 GTSNPN, CDR2 SVGIG (reference sequence). CDR3 length: 13 amino acids. V gave up 4 bases and J gave up 2 bases, with 9 bases separating them. The full variable domain, with the rest looked up from reference TRBV30 and TRBJ2-1, is SQTIHQWPATLVQPVGSPLSLECTVEGTSNPNLYWYRQAAGRGLQLLFYSVGIGQISSEVPQNLSASRPQDRQFILSSKKLLLSDSGFYLCAWNQGTYNEQFFGPGTRLTVL.

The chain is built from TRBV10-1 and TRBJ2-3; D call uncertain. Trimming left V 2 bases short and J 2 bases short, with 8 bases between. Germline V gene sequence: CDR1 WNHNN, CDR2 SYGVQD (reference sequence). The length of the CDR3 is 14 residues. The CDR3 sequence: CASSESRVTDTQYF. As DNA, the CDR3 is TGCGCCAGCAGTGAGAGCCGGGTCACAGATACGCAGTATTTT.

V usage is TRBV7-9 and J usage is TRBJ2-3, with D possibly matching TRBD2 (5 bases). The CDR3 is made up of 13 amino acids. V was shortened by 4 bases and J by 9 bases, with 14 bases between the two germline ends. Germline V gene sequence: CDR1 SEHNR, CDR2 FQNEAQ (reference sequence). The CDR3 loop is CASSSLAPGTQYF. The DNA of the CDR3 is TGTGCCAGCAGCTCTCTAGCCCCAGGAACGCAGTATTTT.

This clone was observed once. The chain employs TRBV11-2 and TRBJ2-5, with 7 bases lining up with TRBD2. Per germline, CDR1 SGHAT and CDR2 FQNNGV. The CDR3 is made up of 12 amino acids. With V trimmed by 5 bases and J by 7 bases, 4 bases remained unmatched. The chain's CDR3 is CASSQWEGTQYF. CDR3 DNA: TGTGCCAGCAGCCAGTGGGAGGGGACCCAGTACTTC.

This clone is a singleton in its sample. The CDR3, as DNA: TGTGCCAGCAGTTCCCTGGCGGGAGGCGGAGATACGCAGTATTTT. Translation: CASSSLAGGGDTQYF. J is TRBJ2-3 and V is TRBV6-2 or TRBV6-3; 8 bases match TRBD2. The germline gives CDR1 MNHEY, CDR2 SVGEGT. CDR3 length: 15 residues. The V segment lost 4 bases and the J segment 5 bases; nucleotides outside the gene matches: 8.

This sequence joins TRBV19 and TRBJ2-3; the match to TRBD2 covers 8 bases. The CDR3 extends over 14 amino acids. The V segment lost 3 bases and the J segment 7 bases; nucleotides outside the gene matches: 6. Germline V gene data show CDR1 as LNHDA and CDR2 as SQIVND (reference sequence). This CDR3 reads CASSMKVAGNTQYF. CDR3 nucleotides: TGTGCCAGTAGTATGAAAGTAGCGGGGAATACGCAGTATTTT. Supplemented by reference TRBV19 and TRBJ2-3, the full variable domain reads DGGITQSPKYLFRKEGQNVTLSCEQNLNHDAMYWYRQDPGQGLRLIYYSQIVNDFQKGDIAEGYSVSREKKESFPLTVTSAQKNPTAFYLCASSMKVAGNTQYFGPGTRLTVL.

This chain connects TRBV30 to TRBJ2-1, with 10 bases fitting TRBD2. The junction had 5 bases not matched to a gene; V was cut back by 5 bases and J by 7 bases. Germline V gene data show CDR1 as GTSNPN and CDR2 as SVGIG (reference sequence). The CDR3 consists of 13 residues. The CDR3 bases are TGTGCCTGGGAGCGGGAGGGCCATAATGAGCAGTTCTTC. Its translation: CAWEREGHNEQFF.

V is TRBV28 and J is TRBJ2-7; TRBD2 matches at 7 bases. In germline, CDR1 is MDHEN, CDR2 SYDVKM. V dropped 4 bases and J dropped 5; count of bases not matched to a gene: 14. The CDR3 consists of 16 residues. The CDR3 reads CASSSAAGGSVDEQYF. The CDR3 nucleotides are TGTGCCAGCAGTTCGGCGGCCGGGGGGAGCGTGGACGAGCAGTACTTC.